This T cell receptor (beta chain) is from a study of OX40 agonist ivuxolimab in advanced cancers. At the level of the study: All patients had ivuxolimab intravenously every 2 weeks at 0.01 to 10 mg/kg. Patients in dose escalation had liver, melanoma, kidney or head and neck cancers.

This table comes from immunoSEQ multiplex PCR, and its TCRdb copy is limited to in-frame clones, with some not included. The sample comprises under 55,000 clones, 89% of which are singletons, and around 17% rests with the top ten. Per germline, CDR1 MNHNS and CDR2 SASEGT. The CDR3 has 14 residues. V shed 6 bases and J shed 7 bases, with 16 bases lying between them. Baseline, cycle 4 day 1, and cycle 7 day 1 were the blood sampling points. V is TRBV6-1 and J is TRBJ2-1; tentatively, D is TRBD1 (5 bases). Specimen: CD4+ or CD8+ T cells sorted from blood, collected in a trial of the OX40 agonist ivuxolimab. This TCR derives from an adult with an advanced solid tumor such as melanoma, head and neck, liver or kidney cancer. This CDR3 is CASRPYGGANEQFF. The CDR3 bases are TGTGCCAGCAGACCTTACGGTGGGGCAAATGAGCAGTTCTTC.